These 2 T cell receptor beta chains were sequenced from one sample in a study of T-cell reconstitution after alpha-beta-depleted transplantation in children. Library preparation (for TCRbeta) was performed with unique molecular identifiers. Via MiXCR, TCRdb re-called the PCR reads, giving one row per CDR3 protein. The data contain 700,000 to 950,000 distinct CDR3 sequences, roughly 15% of them singletons. The sample here was PBMCs, mostly from graft donor cells, taken 360 days after TCRalphabeta/CD19-depleted stem cell transplant. These receptors were collected from a male patient younger than 18 who had a stem cell transplant for acute lymphoblastic leukemia, so the T cells may come from the graft donor.

This rearrangement joins TRBV7-9 to TRBJ1-2; D is unclear. Between the trimmed V and J ends, which lost 3 bases and 8 bases, there was a span of 10 bases. Germline V gives CDR1 SEHNR, CDR2 FQNEAQ (reference sequence). The CDR3 is 12 residues long. The CDR3 coding sequence is TGTGCCAGCAGCTTTGGGCAAAGCGGCTACACCTTC. Translation: CASSFGQSGYTF.

This chain links TRBV20-1 with TRBJ1-5; 7 nucleotides align to TRBD1. The germline V gene has CDR1 DFQATT and CDR2 SNEGSKA (reference sequence). With 1 base clipped from V and 4 bases from J, the junction kept 4 bases outside the gene matches. The CDR3 has 14 amino acids. For the CDR3, the DNA is TGCAGTGCTAGAGTCGACAGGGTAAATCAGCCCCAGCATTTT. It yields the protein CSARVDRVNQPQHF.